Presented here are 32 T cell receptor beta chains from one specimen sequenced in a study of post-analysis software for immune sequencing data. TCR beta cDNA libraries included unique molecular identifiers. TCRdb reprocessed the PCR reads via MiXCR and lists one record per CDR3 protein. The table records about 160,000 distinct CDR3 sequences, 30% to 45% of them present only once. The sample here was blood, taken after autologous hematopoietic stem cell transplantation. The receptors shown here come from a girl aged 5-17 years with multiple sclerosis.

This clonotype was seen more than once but under ten times. This chain links TRBV28 with TRBJ1-1, with 7 bases matching TRBD1. The J segment lost 0 bases and the V segment lost 6 bases, leaving 4 bases of the junction unmatched. From germline, CDR1 is MDHEN and CDR2 SYDVKM. This CDR3 has 14 residues. The CDR3 nucleotides are TGTGCCAGCAGCCAGGGACAGATGAACACTGAAGCTTTCTTT. Its translation is CASSQGQMNTEAFF.

V usage is TRBV9 and J usage is TRBJ2-1; 8 positions match TRBD2. CDR1 and CDR2 (germline): SGDLS, YYNGEE. This CDR3 region has 15 residues. V gave up 0 bases and J gave up 5 bases; unmatched junction bases: 4. The chain's CDR3 is CASSVVAGGHNEQFF. In DNA, the CDR3 is TGTGCCAGCAGCGTAGTGGCGGGAGGTCACAATGAGCAGTTCTTC. The full variable domain, rest sourced from reference TRBV9 and TRBJ2-1, is DSGVTQTPKHLITATGQRVTLRCSPRSGDLSVYWYQQSLDQGLQFLIQYYNGEERAKGNILERFSAQQFPDLHSELNLSSLELGDSALYFCASSVVAGGHNEQFFGPGTRLTVL.

As regards this clonotype: A read error may be the cause here, since a much bigger clone is one base away. CDR3 sequence (DNA): TGTGCCAGCAGCCCTCCCGGGACAACTAACGAGCAGTACTTC. Translation: CASSPPGTTNEQYF. The chain has TRBV7-9 and TRBJ2-7; D may be TRBD1 (6 bases). The CDR3 has 14 residues. Trimming took 5 bases from V and 5 from J, leaving 16 bases between them. The V gene's germline CDR1 is SEHNR and CDR2 FQNEAQ (reference sequence).

This clonotype was recorded at least ten times. J is TRBJ2-7 and V is TRBV7-6; possibly TRBD2 for D (6 bases). Germline-derived CDR1 and CDR2 are SGHVS and FNYEAQ. Trimming took off 5 bases at V and 0 bases at J, with 17 bases between the two ends. There are 16 residues in the CDR3. CDR3 DNA sequence: TGTGCCAGCAGCGCCCGACCCGGGAGCTCCTCCTACGAGCAGTACTTC. Translating it yields CASSARPGSSSYEQYF. The whole variable domain, filled in from reference TRBV7-6 and TRBJ2-7, reads GAGVSQSPRYKVTKRGQDVALRCDPISGHVSLYWYRQALGQGPEFLTYFNYEAQQDKSGLPNDRFSAERPEGSISTLTIQRTEQRDSAMYRCASSARPGSSSYEQYFGPGTRLTVT.

The table lists this clonotype with a few counts. The rearrangement joins TRBV12-3 or TRBV12-4 to TRBJ1-2; 9 bases are a match to TRBD1. The CDR3 length is 14 residues. The J segment lost 2 bases and the V segment lost 6 bases, leaving 4 bases of the junction unmatched. The CDR3, as DNA: TGTGCCAGCAGCTGGGACAGGGCCAACTATGGCTACACCTTC. Residues: CASSWDRANYGYTF.

V and J are TRBV27 and TRBJ2-7; weak D call: TRBD2 (6 bases). Trimming stripped 3 bases from V and 0 bases from J, with 9 bases between. The CDR3 extends over 14 amino acids. Germline V gene lookup returns CDR1 MNHEY and CDR2 SMNVEV (reference sequence). Here the CDR3 DNA reads TGTGCCAGCAGTTTTGCGGGGAACTCCTACGAGCAGTACTTC. Protein: CASSFAGNSYEQYF.

The chain joins TRBV7-2 to TRBJ2-7; TRBD1 matches at 8 bases. There are 14 residues in the CDR3. Germline CDR1 reads SGHTA; CDR2 reads FQGNSA. After removal of 5 bases from V and 3 bases from J, the junction contained 6 bases not matched to a gene. CDR3 protein: CASSADRGSYEQYF. The CDR3, as DNA: TGTGCCAGCAGCGCAGACAGGGGAAGCTACGAGCAGTACTTC.

The rearrangement joins TRBV30 to TRBJ2-3; tentative D call: TRBD2 (6 bases). The CDR3 has 13 amino acids. The germline gives CDR1 GTSNPN, CDR2 SVGIG (reference sequence). The V and J ends lost 1 base and 1 base respectively, with 6 bases between them. For the CDR3, the DNA is TGTGCCTGGAGTGGGAGGGGCACAGATACGCAGTATTTT. Translated, it gives CAWSGRGTDTQYF.

V usage is TRBV5-6 and J usage is TRBJ1-2; TRBD1 might be the D (5 bases). Trimming stripped 4 bases from V and 7 bases from J, with 17 bases between. The CDR3 loop spans 14 amino acids. Germline values: CDR1 SGHDT, CDR2 YYEEEE. CDR3 region: CASSVGTGTIGYTF. The CDR3 coding sequence is TGTGCCAGCAGCGTCGGCACCGGGACGATTGGCTACACCTTC.

Turning to this clonotype: A read error is possible here, since a much larger clone lies one base away. This chain links TRBV20-1 with TRBJ2-5; weak D call: TRBD1 (6 bases). TRBJ2-7 matches the DNA end more closely, so the J call is doubtful. This CDR3 contains 15 residues. In germline, CDR1 is DFQATT, CDR2 SNEGSKA (reference sequence). The CDR3 here is CSASGGMGALSEQYF. CDR3 DNA sequence: TGCAGTGCTAGTGGGGGTATGGGGGCGCTGAGCGAGCAGTACTTC.

A single count supports this clonotype. This rearrangement joins TRBV28 to TRBJ2-7; no definite D call. CDR1 is MDHEN, CDR2 SYDVKM, per germline. The ends were cut back, 6 bases at V and 2 bases at J, with 14 bases in the middle. This CDR3 region has 14 residues. The CDR3 DNA is TGTGCCAGCAGATCATCCTTAGTCCCCTACGAGCAGTACTTC. It specifies CASRSSLVPYEQYF. Full variable domain (outside the CDR3, taken from reference TRBV28 and TRBJ2-7): DVKVTQSSRYLVKRTGEKVFLECVQDMDHENMFWYRQDPGLGLRLIYFSYDVKMKEKGDIPEGYSVSREKKERFSLILESASTNQTSMYLCASRSSLVPYEQYFGPGTRLTVT.

This clonotype has more than one count but fewer than ten. This chain links TRBV12-3 or TRBV12-4 with TRBJ2-3, with a possible D match to TRBD2 (6 bases). With 5 bases removed from V and 0 bases from J, the gap between germline ends came to 9 bases. This CDR3 region has 14 residues. The CDR3 protein is CASSGTASTDTQYF. The CDR3 coding sequence is TGTGCCAGCAGTGGGACTGCTAGCACAGATACGCAGTATTTT.

For this clonotype: The junction departs from the called germline gene at one end, perhaps through a read error. The chain employs TRBV5-6 and TRBJ2-4, with D uncertain. Germline assignment: CDR1 SGHDT and CDR2 YYEEEE. CDR3 length: 13 amino acids. The CDR3 reads CAGSFLAKNIQYF. CDR3 bases: TGTGCCGGCAGCTTTCTAGCCAAAAACATTCAGTACTTC.

This clonotype was picked up a small number of times. J is TRBJ2-5 and V is TRBV5-5; possibly TRBD2 for D (6 bases). The DNA end is a closer match to TRBJ2-4, so the J assignment may be wrong. Germline assignment: CDR1 SGHKS and CDR2 YYEKEE (reference sequence). This CDR3 spans 15 amino acids. CDR3 region: CASSGDFKGGHIQYF. The CDR3 DNA reads as TGTGCCAGCAGCGGGGACTTCAAGGGCGGTCACATTCAGTACTTC.

The chain uses TRBV6-6 and TRBJ1-5; D remains unclear. Trimming pared 7 bases from V and 6 bases from J, leaving 13 bases between. CDR3 length: 13 amino acids. The germline V gene encodes CDR1 MNHNY and CDR2 SVGAGI (reference sequence). CDR3 loop: CASTSGRGQPQHF. DNA for the CDR3: TGTGCCAGCACTAGTGGGCGGGGTCAGCCCCAGCATTTT.

At least ten counts were recorded for this clonotype. The V call is TRBV10-3, the J call TRBJ2-6; D not resolved. V lost 8 bases to trimming and J lost 0 bases, with 14 bases between them. Germline lookup yields CDR1 ENHRY and CDR2 SYGVKD. This CDR3 has 16 residues. As DNA, the CDR3 is TGTGCCATCCCAGCCCCCCCCCGCTCTGGGGCCAACGTCCTGACTTTC. Its translation is CAIPAPPRSGANVLTF.

The chain carries TRBV20-1 and TRBJ2-5; tentatively, D is TRBD2 (8 bases). The ends were cut back, 3 bases at V and 0 bases at J, with 29 bases in the middle. The length of the CDR3 is 20 residues. CDR1 and CDR2 from the germline V gene are DFQATT and SNEGSKA (reference sequence). CDR3 amino acids: CSASWLAGTVGGMYQETQYF. The CDR3 DNA is TGCAGTGCTAGCTGGTTAGCGGGGACAGTAGGAGGAATGTACCAAGAGACCCAGTACTTC.

This chain links TRBV20-1 with TRBJ2-5; D ambiguous. V lost 1 base to trimming and J lost 4 bases, with 4 bases between them. The CDR3 sequence is 11 residues long. The germline gives CDR1 DFQATT, CDR2 SNEGSKA (reference sequence). The CDR3 spells CSARGAETQYF. For the CDR3, the DNA is TGCAGTGCTAGAGGAGCAGAGACCCAGTACTTC.

This clonotype was detected ten times or more. The chain joins TRBV12-3 or TRBV12-4 to TRBJ2-7, with D unresolved. V lost 0 bases and J lost 6, with 6 bases in between. The CDR3 runs to 12 residues. CDR3 DNA: TGTGCCAGCAGTTTAGCTGGTTCCGAGCAGTACTTC. This sequence encodes CASSLAGSEQYF.

The V call is TRBV3-1, the J call TRBJ2-1, with 8 bases matching TRBD2. The CDR3 length is 18 residues. After removal of 0 bases from V and 4 bases from J, the junction contained 11 bases not matched to a gene. Germline values: CDR1 LGHDT, CDR2 YNNKEL (reference sequence). CDR3 bases: TGTGCCAGCAGCCAAGATGCCGGGGGGGCGCTCTCTTACAATGAGCAGTTCTTC. Translated, it gives CASSQDAGGALSYNEQFF.

The rearrangement links TRBV7-2 to TRBJ2-3; D tentatively reads TRBD1 or TRBD2 (5 bases each). CDR3 length: 13 amino acids. In germline, CDR1 is SGHTA, CDR2 FQGNSA. V lost 4 bases, J lost 7 bases, and 12 bases lay in between. CDR3 amino acids: CASSSGTVNTQYF. In nucleotides, the CDR3 is TGTGCCAGCAGCTCTGGGACCGTTAATACGCAGTATTTT.

This clonotype was recorded a few times. The chain employs TRBV5-1 and TRBJ2-3, with a tentative D call TRBD1 (5 bases). There are 15 residues in the CDR3. Trimming removed 4 bases from V and 1 base from J, with 13 bases in between. In germline, CDR1 is SGHRS, CDR2 YFSETQ. The CDR3 loop reads CASSPTGRGTDTQYF. The CDR3 DNA reads TGCGCCAGCAGCCCGACGGGCAGGGGCACAGATACGCAGTATTTT. Looking up the rest from reference TRBV5-1 and TRBJ2-3 gives the full variable domain: KAGVTQTPRYLIKTRGQQVTLSCSPISGHRSVSWYQQTPGQGLQFLFEYFSETQRNKGNFPGRFSGRQFSNSRSEMNVSTLELGDSALYLCASSPTGRGTDTQYFGPGTRLTVL.

This chain uses TRBV5-1 with TRBJ2-7; D gene unclear. V shed 1 base and J shed 5 bases, with 10 bases lying between them. The CDR3 length is 13 residues. CDR1 and CDR2 from the germline V gene are SGHRS and YFSETQ. This CDR3 reads CASSLFPFHEQYF. CDR3 DNA: TGCGCCAGCAGCTTGTTCCCTTTCCACGAGCAGTACTTC.

This clonotype was counted between two and nine times. The rearrangement links TRBV27 to TRBJ2-7; 9 bases are shared with TRBD1. The DNA end lines up better with TRBJ2-5; the J call may be wrong. From germline, CDR1 is MNHEY and CDR2 SMNVEV (reference sequence). This CDR3 has 15 amino acids. The chain's CDR3 is CASRDTGGAGETQYF. The CDR3 nucleotides read TGTGCCAGCAGAGACACAGGGGGCGCCGGGGAGACCCAGTACTTC.

The genes are TRBV27 and TRBJ1-6; a possible D gene is TRBD1 (5 bases). Germline-derived CDR1 and CDR2 are MNHEY and SMNVEV (reference sequence). The CDR3 covers 14 residues. Trimming pared 5 bases from V and 8 bases from J, leaving 13 bases between. The DNA for the CDR3 is TGTGCCAGCAGTCGGGGGGAGAGGGATTCACCCCTCCACTTT. Encoded protein: CASSRGERDSPLHF.

The chain has TRBV29-1 and TRBJ2-7; TRBD1 matches 11 bases. Per the germline V gene, CDR1 is SQVTM and CDR2 is ANQGSEA. The CDR3 spans 14 residues. V was clipped by 5 bases and J by 3 bases; unmatched bases: 6. CDR3 in amino acids: CSVIRTGGGYEQYF. CDR3 DNA: TGCAGCGTTATAAGGACAGGGGGCGGCTACGAGCAGTACTTC.

The chain joins TRBV29-1 to TRBJ1-2, with 9 bases matching TRBD1. CDR1 and CDR2 (germline): SQVTM, ANQGSEA. V lost 4 bases and J lost 5; bases outside the gene matches: 8. The CDR3 loop spans 14 amino acids. DNA of the CDR3: TGCAGCGTTGCCGGGACAGGGTCCCCTTATGGCTACACCTTC. Translated, it gives CSVAGTGSPYGYTF.

V gene TRBV20-1 combines with J gene TRBJ2-1; 10 positions agree with TRBD2. The trim removed 0 bases at V and 8 bases at J, leaving 16 bases unmatched. The CDR3 covers 18 residues. CDR1 and CDR2 from the germline V gene are DFQATT and SNEGSKA (reference sequence). The CDR3 protein is CSARDLVGAGGRTDEQFF. In nucleotides, the CDR3 is TGCAGTGCTAGAGATCTCGTCGGAGCGGGAGGGCGTACGGATGAGCAGTTCTTC.

This clonotype was counted a few times. Germline and junction disagree at one end, which may indicate a read error. This chain links TRBV5-1 with TRBJ2-1; TRBD2 matches 11 bases. The germline CDR1 and CDR2 sequences are SGHRS and YFSETQ. CDR3 size: 18 residues. CDR3 DNA: TGCGTCAGCAGCTTGGGTCTAGCGGGAGGCCTCCCCTACAATGAGCAGTTCTTC. Amino acids: CVSSLGLAGGLPYNEQFF.

The chain employs TRBV27 and TRBJ2-3, with 8 positions matching TRBD2. The germline V gene has CDR1 MNHEY and CDR2 SMNVEV (reference sequence). The CDR3 has 16 amino acids. With V trimmed by 6 bases and J by 0 bases, 8 bases remained unmatched. The CDR3, as DNA: TGTGCCAGCAGCCCCCATAGCGGGGACAGCACAGATACGCAGTATTTT. Protein product: CASSPHSGDSTDTQYF.

The J gene is TRBJ2-3, the V gene TRBV4-3; either TRBD1 or TRBD2 may fit D (5 bases each). Looked up from germline, CDR1 is LGHNA and CDR2 is YSLEER. The CDR3 length is 16 residues. V shed 5 bases and J shed 2 bases, with 17 bases lying between them. CDR3 sequence: CASSYGTGGDTDTQYF. The CDR3 DNA is TGCGCCAGCAGCTACGGGACGGGTGGGGACACAGATACGCAGTATTTT.

This chain connects TRBV29-1 to TRBJ1-1; tentatively, D is TRBD1 (6 bases). Germline values: CDR1 SQVTM, CDR2 ANQGSEA. The CDR3 consists of 13 residues. The CDR3 DNA reads TGCAGAACGGACATTCGGGGGGCATCTGAAGCTTTCTTT. This gives the protein CRTDIRGASEAFF.